Listed below are T cell receptor beta chains from one sample, sequenced in a study of CD4 T cells in relation to SARS-CoV-2 and coronaviruses. Using immunoSEQ multiplex PCR, the repertoire was profiled, and TCRdb retains in-frame clones only, with some absent. The top ten hold around 30% of the sample, which has 20,000 or so clones, approximately 82% seen once. For these TCRs, the target antigens are not known. The material sequenced was CD4+ T cells from PBMCs, cultured in vitro. Receptors were obtained from a human donor in good health. Each CDR3 is given with its conserved first and last residue. Each record gives: clone size, D gene, J gene, CDR3 length, V gene, CDR3 DNA, CDR3 protein. The D gene is left open where the match is weak. Clone size is not always given. Where it is, it says once, few, many or a class for expanded clones.

>-|TRBD2|TRBJ2-2|17|TRBV7-3
TGTGCCAGCAGCTTAACGTCTAGCGGAAGGAGAACCGGGGAGCTGTTTTTT
CASSLTSSGRRTGELFF
>few|TRBD2|TRBJ2-1|15|TRBV5-1
TGCGCCACCAACACTACTAGCGGGAGTTTCAATGAGCAGTTCTTC
CATNTTSGSFNEQFF
>-|TRBD1|TRBJ2-7|13|TRBV5-1
TGCGCCAGCAGCTCGGGACAGAGCTACGAGCAGTACTTC
CASSSGQSYEQYF
>-|-|TRBJ1-1|13|TRBV9
TGTGCCAGCAGCGTAGGGTGGGACACTGAAGCTTTCTTT
CASSVGWDTEAFF
>few|-|TRBJ2-7|16|TRBV19
TGTGCCAGTAGTATCGGACAGGGTGCGGGAGTTTCCGAGCAGTACTTC
CASSIGQGAGVSEQYF
>-|-|TRBJ1-4|11|TRBV20-1
TGCAGTGCGTCCAGGGCTGAAAAACTGTTTTTT
CSASRAEKLFF
>once|TRBD1|TRBJ1-5|16|TRBV7-9
TGTGCCAGCAGCTTAGCCGGGGACAGGGGGCCGCAGCCCCAGCATTTT
CASSLAGDRGPQPQHF
>once|-|TRBJ2-1|12|TRBV11-1
TGTGCCAGCAGCTTAGTGCTCAATGAGCAGTTCTTC
CASSLVLNEQFF
>-|-|TRBJ2-7|15|TRBV18
TGTGCCAGCTCACCACCTAGGGGCGACCTCCACGAGCAGTACTTC
CASSPPRGDLHEQYF
>-|-|TRBJ2-5|13|TRBV29-1
TGCAGCGTTGAAGAAAACCGCGGAGAGACCCAGTACTTC
CSVEENRGETQYF
>-|-|TRBJ1-1|13|TRBV25-1
TGTGCCAGCAGATATGGGCAGTACGCTGAAGCTTTCTTT
CASRYGQYAEAFF